Detailed here is one TCR beta chain. This specimen comes from a study of response to subunit inactivated influenza vaccine. CDR3 length: 16 residues. CDR1 and CDR2 from the germline V gene are DFQATT and SNEGSKA (reference sequence). V lost 4 bases to trimming and J lost 3 bases, with 20 bases between them. Each CDR3 protein is one row after TCRdb ran MiXCR on the RT-PCR reads. The data contain some 600,000 distinct CDR3 sequences, 11% to 15% of them singletons. The chain joins TRBV20-1 to TRBJ2-3; D is perhaps TRBD1 (5 bases). Specimen: PBMCs from blood, collected 14 to 15 days before vaccination. The sequence was collected from a man aged 45-60 years who received an inactivated influenza vaccine. The CDR3 here is CSATSRQRGGTDTQYF. Written as DNA, the CDR3 is TGCAGTGCTACCAGTCGACAGCGCGGTGGGACAGATACGCAGTATTTT.